This entry lists 25 T cell receptor beta chains sequenced from one sample in a study of blood T cell repertoires in COVID-19 (dated by TCRdb to 2020 to 2022). The library relied on the immunoSEQ multiplex PCR assay. The table comes from immuneACCESS by way of TCRdb, which keeps in-frame sequences with V and J called. Part of the clones is missing from these tables; in studies checked, under half for an unresolved V gene and the rest for unknown reasons. This sample is represented by about 400,000 clones; roughly nine tenths of them were singletons. Approximately 2% of the sample belongs to the ten largest clones. Sequences were obtained from PBMCs or T cells enriched from blood (not recorded which). Receptors were obtained from a woman aged 18-35 years with acute COVID-19.

The chain is built from TRBV5-5 and TRBJ2-3; tentatively, D is TRBD1 (5 bases). Germline-derived CDR1 and CDR2 are SGHKS and YYEKEE (reference sequence). The CDR3 length is 15 residues. The V and J ends lost 4 bases and 4 bases respectively, with 16 bases between them. For the CDR3, the DNA is TGTGCCAGCAGCCCGCAGGGAAGGAGCCCAGATACGCAGTATTTT. Protein: CASSPQGRSPDTQYF. The full variable domain, rest sourced from reference TRBV5-5 and TRBJ2-3, is DAGVTQSPTHLIKTRGQQVTLRCSPISGHKSVSWYQQVLGQGPQFIFQYYEKEERGRGNFPDRFSARQFPNYSSELNVNALLLGDSALYLCASSPQGRSPDTQYFGPGTRLTVL.

This chain links TRBV24-1 with TRBJ2-1; perhaps TRBD2 as D (5 bases). The CDR3 runs to 14 residues. Looked up from germline, CDR1 is KGHDR and CDR2 is SFDVKD. V lost 3 bases and J lost 9, with 14 bases in between. In nucleotides, the CDR3 is TGTGCCACCAGTGATGGGCTAGCTCACAGTGAGCAGTTCTTC. This encodes CATSDGLAHSEQFF.

Points on this clone: Other DNA sequences in the sample encode the same CDR3. The CDR3 nucleotides read TGTGCCAGCAGCCTCCTTTATCAGCCCCAGCATTTT. Its protein is CASSLLYQPQHF. The gene calls are TRBV28 and TRBJ1-5; unclear D gene. CDR1 is MDHEN and CDR2 is SYDVKM in the germline V gene. V dropped 6 bases and J dropped 5 bases, with 8 bases sitting between them. This CDR3 is 12 amino acids long.

The chain combines TRBV7-2 with TRBJ1-1; perhaps TRBD1 as D (5 bases). The CDR3 totals 14 residues. Germline V gene lookup returns CDR1 SGHTA and CDR2 FQGNSA. V lost 1 base and J lost 4, with 10 bases in between. In nucleotides, the CDR3 is TGTGCCAGCAGCTTAGAAGGGGTGGGCACTGAAGCTTTCTTT. Its protein is CASSLEGVGTEAFF.

This clone came up once. The chain recombines TRBV9 with TRBJ2-1; a weak D match, TRBD2 (6 bases). Trimming took 0 bases from V and 3 from J, leaving 13 bases between them. The CDR3 has 16 residues. The V gene's germline CDR1 is SGDLS and CDR2 YYNGEE. The CDR3 loop reads CASSVVSGVYYNEQFF. CDR3 DNA sequence: TGTGCCAGCAGCGTAGTGTCGGGGGTTTACTACAATGAGCAGTTCTTC.

This clone was seen just once. The gene calls are TRBV7-8 and TRBJ1-3; D unclear. The V gene's germline CDR1 is SGHVS and CDR2 FQNEAQ. This CDR3 has 16 residues. V was shortened by 1 base and J by 7 bases, with 17 bases between the two germline ends. In nucleotides, the CDR3 is TGTGCCAGCAGCTTAGGGGGAGTCAGCCTCTGGAACACCATATATTTT. It specifies CASSLGGVSLWNTIYF. Combining the CDR3 with reference TRBV7-8 and TRBJ1-3 gives the whole variable domain GAGVSQSPRYKVAKRGQDVALRCDPISGHVSLFWYQQALGQGPEFLTYFQNEAQLDKSGLPSDRFFAERPEGSVSTLKIQRTQQEDSAVYLCASSLGGVSLWNTIYFGEGSWLTVV.

The rearrangement links TRBV19 to TRBJ1-5, with D tentatively TRBD1 (6 bases). CDR1 and CDR2 (germline): LNHDA, SQIVND (reference sequence). V was shortened by 9 bases and J by 5 bases, with 14 bases between the two germline ends. The CDR3 runs to 13 residues. CDR3 DNA: TGTGCCAGCCGAAGGACAGCCCATCAGCCCCAGCATTTT. Protein: CASRRTAHQPQHF.

The rearrangement joins TRBV18 to TRBJ2-5, with no clear D. CDR1 and CDR2 (germline): KGHSH, LQKENI. Trimming pared 0 bases from V and 0 bases from J, leaving 8 bases between. This CDR3 spans 15 amino acids. The CDR3 sequence: CASSPPSRNQETQYF. The CDR3 bases are TGTGCCAGCTCACCACCGTCTAGGAACCAAGAGACCCAGTACTTC.

The V call is TRBV3-1 (or the pseudogene TRBV3-2), the J call TRBJ2-1; TRBD2 matches at 14 bases. Germline lookup yields CDR1 LGHDT and CDR2 YNNKEL (reference sequence). CDR3 length equals 16 residues. V was clipped by 1 base and J by 4 bases; unmatched bases: 0. The CDR3 nucleotides are TGTGCCAGCAGCCAAGGACTAGCGGGGGGGTACAATGAGCAGTTCTTC. Its protein is CASSQGLAGGYNEQFF.

This chain connects TRBV5-4 to TRBJ2-1, with 14 nucleotides matching TRBD2. The V segment lost 4 bases and the J segment 5 bases; nucleotides outside the gene matches: 5. This CDR3 is 16 amino acids long. Germline assignment: CDR1 SGHNT and CDR2 YYREEE (reference sequence). The CDR3 loop is CASSRGLAGVHNEQFF. DNA for the CDR3: TGTGCCAGCAGCCGGGGACTAGCGGGAGTCCACAATGAGCAGTTCTTC.

The chain uses TRBV6-1 and TRBJ1-3; D is undetermined. V was pared by 4 bases and J by 5 bases, with 24 bases between. The CDR3 length is 18 residues. Germline assignment: CDR1 MNHNS and CDR2 SASEGT. The CDR3, as DNA: TGTGCCAGCAGTGTAGTCCGGGATTTACGAGGGTTGCGAAACACCATATATTTT. Protein product: CASSVVRDLRGLRNTIYF.

V is TRBV6-5 and J is TRBJ1-2; 9 bases agree with TRBD1. Germline CDR1 is MNHEY and CDR2 is SVGAGI. The CDR3 consists of 12 residues. V shed 6 bases and J 8 bases; nucleotides not matched to a gene: 4. The CDR3 bases are TGTGCCAGCAGAAACACAGGGGGCGGCTACACCTTC. It encodes CASRNTGGGYTF.

The chain carries TRBV28 and TRBJ2-5, with TRBD2 matching over 7 bases. This CDR3 is 16 amino acids long. Per germline, CDR1 MDHEN and CDR2 SYDVKM. V shed 6 bases, J shed 5 bases, and the junction held 15 bases outside the gene matches. The CDR3 spells CASSRSTSEGWETQYF. DNA for the CDR3: TGTGCCAGCAGCCGATCTACTAGCGAAGGATGGGAGACCCAGTACTTC.

This CDR3 reads CASSLGISGARSNEQYF. Here the CDR3 DNA reads TGTGCCAGCAGCTTAGGTATTTCAGGGGCGCGTTCAAACGAGCAGTACTTC. V and J are TRBV7-9 and TRBJ2-7, with D possibly matching TRBD1 (6 bases). CDR1 is SEHNR, CDR2 FQNEAQ, per germline (reference sequence). V was pared by 1 base and J by 5 bases, with 21 bases between. This CDR3 is 17 amino acids long.

The chain combines TRBV10-1 with TRBJ1-4, with 9 bases aligning to TRBD1. Unmatched junction bases numbered 6, after V lost 8 bases and J lost 8 bases. Germline-derived CDR1 and CDR2 are WNHNN and SYGVQD (reference sequence). This CDR3 has 13 residues. CDR3 sequence (DNA): TGCGCCAGCGGCCGGACAGGGGACGAAAAACTGTTTTTT. It yields the protein CASGRTGDEKLFF.

V gene TRBV7-2 combines with J gene TRBJ2-1; weak D call: TRBD1 (5 bases). CDR1 and CDR2 from the germline V gene are SGHTA and FQGNSA. Trimming pared 5 bases from V and 7 bases from J, leaving 18 bases between. The CDR3 has 15 amino acids. The CDR3 DNA reads TGTGCCAGCAGCCCTGGACCTTACAGGCAAAATGAGCAGTTCTTC. This translates into CASSPGPYRQNEQFF.

Here the CDR3 reads CASSTLRGIKTQHF. The CDR3 DNA reads as TGTGCCAGCAGCACACTCAGGGGGATCAAGACCCAGCATTTT. The chain is built from TRBV27 and TRBJ1-5, with 7 bases fitting TRBD1. After removal of 6 bases from V and 11 bases from J, the junction contained 13 bases not matched to a gene. Per the germline V gene, CDR1 is MNHEY and CDR2 is SMNVEV (reference sequence). The CDR3 is made up of 14 amino acids.

This chain connects TRBV19 to TRBJ1-3; D not certain. The CDR3 totals 14 residues. Germline CDR1 reads LNHDA; CDR2 reads SQIVND (reference sequence). V was trimmed by 3 bases and J by 6 bases, leaving 12 bases between them. The CDR3 DNA reads as TGTGCCAGTAGTATGAGAGGGAACGAAAACACCATATATTTT. It translates to CASSMRGNENTIYF.

This chain connects TRBV5-1 to TRBJ1-3, with D unclear. Germline lookup yields CDR1 SGHRS and CDR2 YFSETQ. V lost 4 bases and J 0 bases, leaving 11 bases between the germline ends. The CDR3 consists of 15 residues. CDR3 nucleotides: TGCGCCAGCAGCCAGGACTTAAACTCTGGAAACACCATATATTTT. This encodes CASSQDLNSGNTIYF.

The gene calls are TRBV7-9 and TRBJ2-2; 14 nucleotides match TRBD2. The ends lost 5 bases at V and 9 bases at J; junction bases unmatched: 8. Germline V gene sequence: CDR1 SEHNR, CDR2 FQNEAQ (reference sequence). The CDR3 runs to 16 residues. CDR3 protein: CASSTGTSGSNRELFF. CDR3 DNA sequence: TGTGCCAGCAGCACCGGGACTAGCGGGAGTAACCGGGAGCTGTTTTTT.

CDR3 nucleotide sequence: TGTGCCAGCAGCTTAGAACTAATCACCCACGAGCAGTACTTC. Its translation: CASSLELITHEQYF. This chain connects TRBV11-2 to TRBJ2-7; no clear D. The CDR3 covers 14 residues. Germline V CDR1 and CDR2: SGHAT, FQNNGV. V shed 0 bases and J shed 5 bases, with 11 bases lying between them.

The chain uses TRBV20-1 and TRBJ2-7; D is ambiguous. Looked up from germline, CDR1 is DFQATT and CDR2 is SNEGSKA (reference sequence). The V and J ends lost 8 bases and 5 bases respectively, with 10 bases between them. The CDR3 sequence is 10 residues long. In nucleotides, the CDR3 is TGCAGTCAAGCCCACCACGAGCAGTACTTC. Its protein product is CSQAHHEQYF.

This chain joins TRBV18 and TRBJ1-1; D is unresolved. Germline V gene sequence: CDR1 KGHSH, CDR2 LQKENI. With 6 bases removed from V and 6 bases from J, the gap between germline ends came to 14 bases. This CDR3 has 13 amino acids. The CDR3 loop is CASSQNGVPEAFF. The CDR3 DNA reads TGTGCCAGCTCCCAGAACGGGGTACCTGAAGCTTTCTTT.

The chain recombines TRBV27 with TRBJ2-1, with TRBD2 matching over 8 bases. Germline V gives CDR1 MNHEY, CDR2 SMNVEV (reference sequence). CDR3 length: 13 amino acids. V was pared by 6 bases and J by 3 bases, with 1 base of the junction left unmatched. The CDR3 sequence: CASSGTSYNEQFF. In DNA, the CDR3 is TGTGCCAGCAGCGGGACTAGCTACAATGAGCAGTTCTTC.

The chain has TRBV15 and TRBJ2-7; tentatively, D is TRBD1 (6 bases). The CDR3 has 19 amino acids. Per germline, CDR1 LNHNV and CDR2 YYDKDF (reference sequence). V gave up 3 bases and J gave up 3 bases, with 27 bases separating them. The CDR3 nucleotides read TGTGCCACCAGCAGTTTTATCGGCGCCCCGGGACAAAGTTTCTACGAGCAGTACTTC. Translating it yields CATSSFIGAPGQSFYEQYF.